The rows below give T cell receptor beta chains drawn from one sample of a study of blood T cell repertoires in COVID-19. Profiled with immunoSEQ multiplex PCR; TCRdb holds only in-frame clones, not every one. This sample has about 87,000 clones; roughly 75% occur once, and the top ten carry around 4%. Sequencing was done on a sample of peripheral blood. These receptors originate from a woman aged 45-65 years with acute or convalescent COVID-19. The CDR3 runs from the conserved cysteine through the conserved F or W. The order of the fields is J gene, V gene, D gene, clone size, CDR3 DNA, CDR3 protein. D genes are given only for firm matches. The size of a clone is reported for some rows only, either as once, few or many, or as a class for expanded clones.

TRBJ2-7 | TRBV3-1/TRBV3-2 | TRBD2 | NA | TGTGCCAGCAGCGAGGAGCGGGGGGCCCTCTCGGACGAGCAGTACTTC | CASSEERGALSDEQYF
TRBJ1-1 | TRBV5-4 | TRBD1 | NA | TGTGCCAGCAGCTTGGGACAGGGTATCGCTGAAGCTTTCTTT | CASSLGQGIAEAFF
TRBJ1-1 | TRBV6-5 | TRBD1 | NA | TGTGCCAGCACCAGACAGGGCCGCACTGAAGCTTTCTTT | CASTRQGRTEAFF
TRBJ1-1 | TRBV5-6 | NA | NA | TGTGCCAGCAGCCTAGGGGAAGTAAGGCTGTTGCACACTGAAGCTTTCTTT | CASSLGEVRLLHTEAFF
TRBJ1-1 | TRBV12-3/TRBV12-4 | NA | NA | TGTGCCAGCAGTTTAAGGGGAAGTTTGGAAGCTTTCTTT | CASSLRGSLEAFF
TRBJ1-2 | TRBV5-4 | TRBD1 | few | TGTGCCAGCAGCCCGATGGACAGGGAAACTAGTGGCTACACCTTC | CASSPMDRETSGYTF
TRBJ1-3 | TRBV6-6 | NA | NA | TGTGCCAGCAGCGCAGGGGCTTTGGGGGAAAACACCATATATTTT | CASSAGALGENTIYF
TRBJ2-3 | TRBV5-1 | TRBD2 | NA | TGCGCCAGCAGCTTGGCGGGCGGGGGGGCAGCAGATACGCAGTATTTT | CASSLAGGGAADTQYF
TRBJ1-1 | TRBV11-3 | NA | once | TGTGCCAGCAGCTTGGGGGGACCCCGAGACACTGAAGCTTTCTTT | CASSLGGPRDTEAFF
TRBJ2-5 | TRBV7-6 | NA | NA | TGTGCCAGCAGCTTTGAGCCCCCCCTTACTCGATCGGGGGAGACCCAGTACTTC | CASSFEPPLTRSGETQYF
TRBJ1-6 | TRBV27 | TRBD1 | NA | TGTGCCAGCAAATGGCAGGGGGCCGGGTCACCCCTCCACTTT | CASKWQGAGSPLHF
TRBJ1-1 | TRBV13 | NA | NA | TGTGCCAGCAGTTCGACGGGAGACATGAACACTGAAGCTTTCTTT | CASSSTGDMNTEAFF
TRBJ2-4 | TRBV5-1 | NA | NA | TGCGCCAGCAGGCTAGACAGCGCTATAGCCAAAAACATTCAGTACTTC | CASRLDSAIAKNIQYF
TRBJ2-2 | TRBV6-5 | NA | NA | TGTGCCAGCAGTTACTCCGCACTGAACACCGGGGAGCTGTTTTTT | CASSYSALNTGELFF
TRBJ1-1 | TRBV5-1 | NA | NA | TGCGCCAGCAGTTATGACAGCTTTAACACTGAAGCTTTCTTT | CASSYDSFNTEAFF
TRBJ2-7 | TRBV11-2 | NA | NA | TGTGCCAGCAGCCGAGGGAAGGAGCAGTACTTC | CASSRGKEQYF
TRBJ2-2 | TRBV5-1 | NA | NA | TGCGCCAGCAGCTTGATGGCGGGGACGGCTTCGGGGGAGCTGTTTTTT | CASSLMAGTASGELFF
TRBJ2-5 | TRBV7-2 | NA | NA | TGTGCCAGCAGCTTGGCATACCAAGAGACCCAGTACTTC | CASSLAYQETQYF
TRBJ2-7 | TRBV6-5 | NA | few | TGTGCCAGCAGTTGGGGGCGGACCTACGAGCAGTACTTC | CASSWGRTYEQYF
TRBJ1-2 | TRBV5-5 | TRBD1 | NA | TGTGCCACGCGACAGGGCGGGTTGACGGGAGGCTACACCTTC | CATRQGGLTGGYTF
TRBJ1-1 | TRBV28 | TRBD1 | NA | TGTGCCAGCAGTGTCGACAGGGATGGTGTGAACACTGAAGCTTTCTTT | CASSVDRDGVNTEAFF
TRBJ1-3 | TRBV19 | NA | NA | TGTGCCAGTAGTATCCTCGGAAACACCATATATTTT | CASSILGNTIYF